These 29 T cell receptor beta chains were all obtained from the same sample, sequenced in a study of T cell responses to AZD1222 COVID-19 vaccine. Sequenced by immunoSEQ multiplex PCR; TCRdb stores in-frame clones only, minus some. Of about 110,000 clones in the sample, 75% to 90% were seen once. The material sequenced was peripheral blood, taken on day 0 of AZD1222 vaccination. The receptors come from an adult in good health.

The chain recombines TRBV11-3 with TRBJ2-5; D is possibly TRBD1 or TRBD2 (5 bases each). V was clipped by 5 bases and J by 5 bases, with 15 bases between them. The CDR3 totals 14 residues. Germline CDR1 and CDR2: SGHNT and YENEEA. CDR3 nucleotide sequence: TGTGCCAGCAGCCCCACGGGGACGGGCGAGACCCAGTACTTC. It specifies CASSPTGTGETQYF. Using reference TRBV11-3 and TRBJ2-5 for the parts outside the CDR3, the full variable domain is EAGVVQSPRYKIIEKKQPVAFWCNPISGHNTLYWYLQNLGQGPELLIRYENEEAVDDSQLPKDRFSAERLKGVDSTLKIQPAELGDSAVYLCASSPTGTGETQYFGPGTRLLVL.

The count of this clone is one. An end of the junction does not agree with germline; a read error may underlie this. The chain employs TRBV11-2 and TRBJ1-5; TRBD1 matches at 12 bases. This CDR3 has 14 amino acids. Germline V CDR1 and CDR2: SGHAT, FQNNGV. Here the CDR3 DNA reads TGTGCCAGCAGCGGGACAGGGGGCAACCAGCCCCAGCATTTT. The encoded protein is CASSGTGGNQPQHF. Full variable domain (outside the CDR3, taken from reference TRBV11-2 and TRBJ1-5): EAGVAQSPRYKIIEKRQSVAFWCNPISGHATLYWYQQILGQGPKLLIQFQNNGVVDDSQLPKDRFSAERLKGVDSTLKIQPAKLEDSAVYLCASSGTGGNQPQHFGDGTRLSIL.

This clone turned up a few times. V and J are TRBV6-5 and TRBJ1-3; TRBD1 might be the D (5 bases). Germline V lookup: CDR1 MNHEY, CDR2 SVGAGI. The CDR3 has 13 residues. Trimming took off 11 bases at V and 3 bases at J, with 14 bases between the two ends. The CDR3 reads CAVGGGVGNTIYF. The CDR3 nucleotides read TGTGCCGTGGGAGGAGGGGTTGGAAACACCATATATTTT.

The chain has TRBV15 and TRBJ2-2; TRBD2 matches 13 bases. CDR3 length equals 18 residues. CDR1 is LNHNV and CDR2 is YYDKDF in the germline V gene (reference sequence). J lost 4 bases, V lost 8 bases, and 13 bases had no gene match. The CDR3 region has the DNA TGTGCCACCCGGGGACTAGCGGGATCAGGTTATGTCACCGGGGAGCTGTTTTTT. This codes for CATRGLAGSGYVTGELFF.

The rearrangement links TRBV6-1 to TRBJ1-6, with unresolved D. The CDR3 has 10 amino acids. Per the germline V gene, CDR1 is MNHNS and CDR2 is SASEGT. V gave up 3 bases and J gave up 17 bases, with 8 bases separating them. The CDR3 sequence: CASSEVRIHF. The CDR3 nucleotides are TGTGCCAGCAGTGAGGTACGGATCCACTTT.

This clone was counted only a few times. The chain is built from TRBV4-3 and TRBJ2-7, with 7 nucleotides matching TRBD1. From germline, CDR1 is LGHNA and CDR2 YSLEER. This CDR3 comprises 13 residues. Unmatched junction bases numbered 3, after V lost 5 bases and J lost 2 bases. The CDR3 spells CASSTGTAYEQYF. CDR3 DNA sequence: TGCGCCAGCAGCACCGGGACAGCCTACGAGCAGTACTTC.

The chain combines TRBV6-2 or TRBV6-3 with TRBJ1-2; D gene ambiguous. Germline lookup yields CDR1 MNHEY and CDR2 SVGEGT. V was pared by 2 bases and J by 3 bases, with 7 bases between. The CDR3 extends over 13 amino acids. The CDR3 nucleotides are TGTGCCAGCAGTTACCAACTGGACTATGGCTACACCTTC. Translated: CASSYQLDYGYTF.

The V and J genes are TRBV7-9 and TRBJ1-5, with D maybe TRBD1 (6 bases). Germline-derived CDR1 and CDR2 are SEHNR and FQNEAQ (reference sequence). V lost 1 base and J 5 bases, leaving 18 bases between the germline ends. CDR3 size: 17 residues. The CDR3 loop is CASSLGRTAWGYQPQHF. As DNA, the CDR3 is TGTGCCAGCAGCTTAGGCCGGACAGCCTGGGGCTATCAGCCCCAGCATTTT.

The chain uses TRBV11-1 and TRBJ2-7; no definite D call. The CDR3 totals 11 residues. Germline V gene lookup returns CDR1 SGHAT and CDR2 FQDESV (reference sequence). With 4 bases removed from V and 3 bases from J, the gap between germline ends came to 4 bases. The CDR3 DNA is TGTGCCAGCAGCTCAATCTACGAGCAGTACTTC. Its protein product is CASSSIYEQYF. Full variable domain (missing parts from reference TRBV11-1 and TRBJ2-7): EAEVAQSPRYKITEKSQAVAFWCDPISGHATLYWYRQILGQGPELLVQFQDESVVDDSQLPKDRFSAERLKGVDSTLKIQPAELGDSAMYLCASSSIYEQYFGPGTRLTVT.

This rearrangement joins TRBV7-2 to TRBJ1-5; TRBD1 is a possible D gene (6 bases). V lost 5 bases, J lost 4 bases, and 15 bases lay in between. CDR1 is SGHTA and CDR2 is FQGNSA in the germline V gene. The CDR3 totals 15 residues. CDR3 coding DNA: TGTGCCAGCAGCCCGGGGGACACAGTAAATCAGCCCCAGCATTTT. Translation: CASSPGDTVNQPQHF.

The rearrangement joins TRBV5-4 to TRBJ1-4; 10 nucleotides agree with TRBD1. The ends lost 4 bases at V and 8 bases at J; junction bases unmatched: 8. The V gene's germline CDR1 is SGHNT and CDR2 YYREEE (reference sequence). This CDR3 region has 15 residues. The CDR3 DNA reads as TGTGCCAGCAGCAATAGACAGGGGGCAGGGGAAAAACTGTTTTTT. Its protein is CASSNRQGAGEKLFF.

The V gene is TRBV7-2, the J gene TRBJ2-3, with 10 positions matching TRBD2. Germline assignment: CDR1 SGHTA and CDR2 FQGNSA. The CDR3 is made up of 15 amino acids. Trimming at V came to 2 bases and at J to 4 bases, leaving 3 bases not matched to a gene. CDR3 sequence (DNA): TGTGCCAGCAGCTTATTAGCGGGGGGCGCAGATACGCAGTATTTT. Amino acid sequence: CASSLLAGGADTQYF.

The chain recombines TRBV27 with TRBJ2-7; 11 positions agree with TRBD2. After removal of 3 bases from V and 4 bases from J, the junction contained 5 bases not matched to a gene. Per the germline V gene, CDR1 is MNHEY and CDR2 is SMNVEV (reference sequence). The length of the CDR3 is 15 residues. CDR3 DNA sequence: TGTGCCAGCAGTTTGGCCCTAGCGGGGGGATACGAGCAGTACTTC. The encoded protein is CASSLALAGGYEQYF.

This clone showed up just once. This rearrangement joins TRBV7-9 to TRBJ1-6; TRBD1 matches at 7 bases. The CDR3 has 16 residues. The V gene end was trimmed by 5 bases and the J gene end by 2 bases; junction bases not matched to a gene: 6. Germline values: CDR1 SEHNR, CDR2 FQNEAQ (reference sequence). This chain's CDR3 is CASSPQGSTYNSPLHF. The CDR3 DNA reads as TGTGCCAGCAGCCCACAGGGGTCGACCTATAATTCACCCCTCCACTTT. Supplemented by reference TRBV7-9 and TRBJ1-6, the full variable domain reads DTGVSQNPRHKITKRGQNVTFRCDPISEHNRLYWYRQTLGQGPEFLTYFQNEAQLEKSRLLSDRFSAERPKGSFSTLEIQRTEQGDSAMYLCASSPQGSTYNSPLHFGNGTRLTVT.

V is TRBV3-1 (or the pseudogene TRBV3-2) and J is TRBJ1-1; tentatively, D is TRBD1 (5 bases). Germline lookup yields CDR1 LGHDT and CDR2 YNNKEL (reference sequence). This CDR3 has 16 residues. V was cut by 1 base and J by 4 bases, with 16 bases left in between. The CDR3 protein is CASSQAPLGVGTEAFF. The CDR3 DNA follows: TGTGCCAGCAGCCAAGCCCCCTTAGGGGTCGGCACTGAAGCTTTCTTT.

The gene calls are TRBV28 and TRBJ2-7; D perhaps matches TRBD2 (5 bases). The CDR3 runs 15 residues. The V gene's germline CDR1 is MDHEN and CDR2 SYDVKM. V was pared by 3 bases and J by 6 bases, with 18 bases between. Here the CDR3 DNA reads TGTGCCAGCAGTTTCTCGGGAACCACGACCCCCGAGCAGTACTTC. Translated: CASSFSGTTTPEQYF.

The chain has TRBV7-9 and TRBJ1-2; D is undetermined. CDR3 length equals 13 residues. Germline loops: CDR1 SEHNR, CDR2 FQNEAQ (reference sequence). V shed 0 bases and J shed 8 bases, with 10 bases lying between them. The CDR3 loop reads CASSLALGFGYTF. Written as DNA, the CDR3 is TGTGCCAGCAGCTTAGCGCTGGGATTCGGCTACACCTTC.

CDR3 in DNA: TGTGCCAGCAGGACGGGGGGAGAGGAGTCTGGCTACACCTTC. It codes for CASRTGGEESGYTF. The rearrangement joins TRBV6-5 to TRBJ1-2; D might be TRBD1 (5 bases). Trimming shortened V by 6 bases and J by 7 bases, and 18 bases separated the two germline ends. The CDR3 covers 14 residues. From germline, CDR1 is MNHEY and CDR2 SVGAGI.

The CDR3 reads CAWSKGGRSTDTQYF. CDR3 coding DNA: TGTGCCTGGAGTAAAGGCGGGAGGAGCACAGATACGCAGTATTTT. The rearrangement joins TRBV30 to TRBJ2-3; 8 bases are shared with TRBD2. Germline loops: CDR1 GTSNPN, CDR2 SVGIG (reference sequence). CDR3 length: 15 residues. After removal of 2 bases from V and 0 bases from J, the junction contained 4 bases not matched to a gene.

This rearrangement joins TRBV5-4 to TRBJ2-3; tentatively, D is TRBD2 (6 bases). V was trimmed by 2 bases and J by 5 bases, leaving 9 bases between them. The CDR3 has 13 amino acids. Germline-derived CDR1 and CDR2 are SGHNT and YYREEE (reference sequence). The CDR3 loop is CASSFGGLDTQYF. The CDR3 DNA reads TGTGCCAGCAGCTTTGGGGGGTTAGATACGCAGTATTTT.

This chain connects TRBV19 to TRBJ1-2; D remains ambiguous. Germline V lookup: CDR1 LNHDA, CDR2 SQIVND (reference sequence). The CDR3 covers 13 residues. V lost 7 bases to trimming and J lost 4 bases, with 13 bases between them. CDR3 DNA sequence: TGTGCCAGTATTGTGCCGACGGGCTATGGCTACACCTTC. This encodes CASIVPTGYGYTF.

The V and J genes are TRBV5-4 and TRBJ1-4, with D unclear. CDR1 is SGHNT and CDR2 is YYREEE in the germline V gene (reference sequence). The CDR3 spans 16 residues. Trimming removed 0 bases at V and 10 bases at J, with 19 bases between. The CDR3 DNA sequence: TGTGCCAGCAGCTTGGCCGCGGGAGGCCTGGGCTCAAAACTGTTTTTT. This gives the protein CASSLAAGGLGSKLFF.

The J gene is TRBJ2-5, the V gene TRBV2, with D possibly being TRBD1 or TRBD2 (5 bases each). Deletions cut 8 bases from V and 2 bases from J, with 12 bases between. The germline gives CDR1 SNHLY, CDR2 FYNNEI. The CDR3 loop spans 13 amino acids. This chain's CDR3 is CASGGARQETQYF. In nucleotides, the CDR3 is TGTGCCAGCGGGGGAGCTAGGCAAGAGACCCAGTACTTC.

The genes are TRBV28 and TRBJ2-2; no clear D gene. The CDR3 sequence is 14 residues long. The ends were cut back, 7 bases at V and 1 base at J, with 10 bases in the middle. Germline-derived CDR1 and CDR2 are MDHEN and SYDVKM. The CDR3 DNA follows: TGTGCCAGCATCTTGGCGAAGAACACCGGGGAGCTGTTTTTT. Translated: CASILAKNTGELFF.

The rearrangement uses TRBV5-6 and TRBJ2-1; TRBD2 agrees at 7 bases. CDR3 length: 14 residues. Germline CDR1 is SGHDT and CDR2 is YYEEEE. Germline trimming cut 2 bases from V and 8 bases from J; bases unmatched to any gene: 7. Here the CDR3 DNA reads TGTGCCAGCAGCTTTCGGGGAACTAGCGATGAGCAGTTCTTC. Its protein is CASSFRGTSDEQFF.

This chain joins TRBV7-2 and TRBJ2-7; D possibly matches TRBD1 or TRBD2 (5 bases each). The germline gives CDR1 SGHTA, CDR2 FQGNSA. V lost 2 bases and J lost 2, with 19 bases in between. The CDR3 is 17 amino acids. CDR3 residues: CASSLFSARGSPYEQYF. In DNA, the CDR3 is TGTGCCAGCAGCTTATTTAGTGCCCGGGGCTCTCCCTACGAGCAGTACTTC.

The V and J genes are TRBV7-9 and TRBJ2-5; TRBD2 is a possible D gene (6 bases). V was shortened by 2 bases and J by 5 bases, with 18 bases between the two germline ends. This CDR3 has 16 amino acids. Germline V gives CDR1 SEHNR, CDR2 FQNEAQ (reference sequence). The CDR3 here is CASSLREVGTRETQYF. For the CDR3, the DNA is TGTGCCAGCAGCTTAAGGGAAGTGGGGACTCGGGAGACCCAGTACTTC.

Here the CDR3 reads CASADGTGSFLSSYEQYF. The CDR3 nucleotides read TGTGCCAGCGCGGATGGGACAGGGTCCTTTCTCAGCTCCTACGAGCAGTACTTC. The chain combines TRBV7-9 with TRBJ2-7, with 9 bases identical to TRBD1. J gave up 0 bases and V 8 bases, and 17 bases lay outside the gene matches. The germline gives CDR1 SEHNR, CDR2 FQNEAQ (reference sequence). The CDR3 consists of 18 residues.

The genes are TRBV7-3 and TRBJ1-5; no definite D call. Germline loops: CDR1 SGHTA, CDR2 FQGTGA. Deletions cut 6 bases from V and 2 bases from J, with 2 bases between. The CDR3 extends over 11 amino acids. The CDR3 sequence: CASSRNQPQHF. Here the CDR3 DNA reads TGTGCCAGCAGTCGCAATCAGCCCCAGCATTTT.